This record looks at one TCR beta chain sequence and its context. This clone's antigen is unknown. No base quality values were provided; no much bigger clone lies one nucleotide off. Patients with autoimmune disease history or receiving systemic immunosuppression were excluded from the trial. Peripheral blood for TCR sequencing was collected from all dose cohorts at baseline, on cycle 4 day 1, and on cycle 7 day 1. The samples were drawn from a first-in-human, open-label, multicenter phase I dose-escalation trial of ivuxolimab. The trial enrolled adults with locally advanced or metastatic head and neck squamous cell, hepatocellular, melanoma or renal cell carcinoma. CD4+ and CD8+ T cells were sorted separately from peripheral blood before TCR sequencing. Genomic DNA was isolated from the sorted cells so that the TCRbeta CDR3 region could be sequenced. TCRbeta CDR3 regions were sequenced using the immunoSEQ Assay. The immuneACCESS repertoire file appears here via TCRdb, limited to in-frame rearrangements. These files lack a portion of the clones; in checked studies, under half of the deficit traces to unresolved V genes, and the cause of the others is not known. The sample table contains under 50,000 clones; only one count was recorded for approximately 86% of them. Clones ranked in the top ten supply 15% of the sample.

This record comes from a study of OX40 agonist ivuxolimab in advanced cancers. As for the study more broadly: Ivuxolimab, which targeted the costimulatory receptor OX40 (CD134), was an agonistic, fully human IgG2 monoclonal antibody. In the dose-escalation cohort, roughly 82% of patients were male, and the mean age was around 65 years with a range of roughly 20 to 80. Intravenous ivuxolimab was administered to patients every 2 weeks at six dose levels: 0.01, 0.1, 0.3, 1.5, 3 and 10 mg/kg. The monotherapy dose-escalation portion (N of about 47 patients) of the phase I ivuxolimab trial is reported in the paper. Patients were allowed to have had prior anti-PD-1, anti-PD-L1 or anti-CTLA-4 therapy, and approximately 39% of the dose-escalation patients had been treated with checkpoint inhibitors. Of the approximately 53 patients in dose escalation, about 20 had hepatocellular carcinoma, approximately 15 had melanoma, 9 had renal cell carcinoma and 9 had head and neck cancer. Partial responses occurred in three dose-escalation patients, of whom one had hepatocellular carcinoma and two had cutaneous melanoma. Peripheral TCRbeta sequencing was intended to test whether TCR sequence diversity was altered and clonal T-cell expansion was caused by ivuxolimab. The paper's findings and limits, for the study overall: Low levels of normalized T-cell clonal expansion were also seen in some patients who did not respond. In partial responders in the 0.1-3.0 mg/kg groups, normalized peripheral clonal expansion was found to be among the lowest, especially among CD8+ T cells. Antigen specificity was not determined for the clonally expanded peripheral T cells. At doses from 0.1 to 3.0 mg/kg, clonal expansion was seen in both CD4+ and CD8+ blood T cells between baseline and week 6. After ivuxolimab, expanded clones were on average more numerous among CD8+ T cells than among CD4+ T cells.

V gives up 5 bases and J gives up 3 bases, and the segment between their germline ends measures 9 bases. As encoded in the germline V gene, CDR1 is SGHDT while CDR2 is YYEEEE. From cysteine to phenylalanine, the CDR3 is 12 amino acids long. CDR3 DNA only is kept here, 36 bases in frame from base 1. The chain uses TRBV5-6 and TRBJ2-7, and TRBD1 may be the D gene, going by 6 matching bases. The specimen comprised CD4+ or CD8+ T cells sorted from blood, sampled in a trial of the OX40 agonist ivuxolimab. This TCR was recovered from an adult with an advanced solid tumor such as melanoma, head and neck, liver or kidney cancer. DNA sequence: TGTGCCAGCAGGACAGGACTCTACGAGCAGTACTTC. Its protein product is CASRTGLYEQYF.